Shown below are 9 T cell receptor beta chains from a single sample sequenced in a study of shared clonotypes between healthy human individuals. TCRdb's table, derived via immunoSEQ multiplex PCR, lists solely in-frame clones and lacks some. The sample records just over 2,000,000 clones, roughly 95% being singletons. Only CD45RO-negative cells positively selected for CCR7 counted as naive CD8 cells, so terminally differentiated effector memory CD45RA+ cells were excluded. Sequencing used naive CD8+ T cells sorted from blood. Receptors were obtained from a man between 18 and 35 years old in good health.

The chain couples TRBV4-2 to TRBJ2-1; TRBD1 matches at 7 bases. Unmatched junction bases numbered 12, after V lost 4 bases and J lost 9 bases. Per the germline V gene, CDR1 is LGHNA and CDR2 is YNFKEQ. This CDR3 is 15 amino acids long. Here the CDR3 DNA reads TGTGCCAGCAGCCCCCTTCTGACAGGGAGAGGTGAGCAGTTCTTC. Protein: CASSPLLTGRGEQFF.

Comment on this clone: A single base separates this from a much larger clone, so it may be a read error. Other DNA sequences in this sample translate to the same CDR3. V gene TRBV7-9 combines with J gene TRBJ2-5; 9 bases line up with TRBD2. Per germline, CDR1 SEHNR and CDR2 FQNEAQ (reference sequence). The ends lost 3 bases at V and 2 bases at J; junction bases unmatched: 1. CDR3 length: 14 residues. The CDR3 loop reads CASSFLAGQETQYF. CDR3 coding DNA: TGTGCCAGCAGCTTCCTAGCGGGACAAGAGACCCAGTACTTC. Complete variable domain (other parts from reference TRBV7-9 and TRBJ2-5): DTGVSQNPRHKITKRGQNVTFRCDPISEHNRLYWYRQTLGQGPEFLTYFQNEAQLEKSRLLSDRFSAERPKGSFSTLEIQRTEQGDSAMYLCASSFLAGQETQYFGPGTRLLVL.

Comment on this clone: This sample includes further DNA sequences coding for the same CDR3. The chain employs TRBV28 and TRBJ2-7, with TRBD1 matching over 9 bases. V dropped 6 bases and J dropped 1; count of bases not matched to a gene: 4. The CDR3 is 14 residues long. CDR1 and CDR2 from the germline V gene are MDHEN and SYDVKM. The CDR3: CASRSGTGSYEQYF. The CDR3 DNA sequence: TGTGCCAGCAGATCCGGGACAGGGTCCTACGAGCAGTACTTC.

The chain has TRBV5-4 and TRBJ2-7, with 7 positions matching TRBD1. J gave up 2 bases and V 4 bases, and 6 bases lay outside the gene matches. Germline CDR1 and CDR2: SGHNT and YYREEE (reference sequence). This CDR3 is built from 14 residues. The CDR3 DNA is TGTGCCAGCAGCACCTGGACAGGAGCCTACGAGCAGTACTTC. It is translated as CASSTWTGAYEQYF.

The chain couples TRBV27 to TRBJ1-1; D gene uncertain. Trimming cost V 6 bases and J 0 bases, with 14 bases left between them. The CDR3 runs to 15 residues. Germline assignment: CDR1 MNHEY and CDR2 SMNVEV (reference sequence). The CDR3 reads CASRFGMAMNTEAFF. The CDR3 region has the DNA TGTGCCAGCAGATTCGGCATGGCCATGAACACTGAAGCTTTCTTT.

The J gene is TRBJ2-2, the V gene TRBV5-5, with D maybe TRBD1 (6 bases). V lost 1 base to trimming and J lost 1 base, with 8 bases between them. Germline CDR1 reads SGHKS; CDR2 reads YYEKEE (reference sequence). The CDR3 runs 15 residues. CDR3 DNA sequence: TGTGCCAGCAGCTTGACACAGGGGAACACCGGGGAGCTGTTTTTT. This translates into CASSLTQGNTGELFF. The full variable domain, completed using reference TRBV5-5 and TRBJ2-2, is DAGVTQSPTHLIKTRGQQVTLRCSPISGHKSVSWYQQVLGQGPQFIFQYYEKEERGRGNFPDRFSARQFPNYSSELNVNALLLGDSALYLCASSLTQGNTGELFFGEGSRLTVL.

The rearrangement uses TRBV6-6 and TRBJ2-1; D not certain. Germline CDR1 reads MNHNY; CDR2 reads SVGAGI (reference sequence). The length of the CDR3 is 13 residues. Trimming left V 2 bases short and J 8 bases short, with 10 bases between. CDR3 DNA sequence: TGTGCCAGCAGTTACGACTCCCCACATGAGCAGTTCTTC. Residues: CASSYDSPHEQFF.

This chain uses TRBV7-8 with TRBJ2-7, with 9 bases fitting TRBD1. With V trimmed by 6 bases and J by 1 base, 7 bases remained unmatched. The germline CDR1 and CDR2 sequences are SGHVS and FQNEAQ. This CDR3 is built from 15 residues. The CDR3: CASRAGGQGSYEQYF. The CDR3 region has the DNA TGTGCCAGCAGGGCGGGCGGACAGGGGTCCTACGAGCAGTACTTC.

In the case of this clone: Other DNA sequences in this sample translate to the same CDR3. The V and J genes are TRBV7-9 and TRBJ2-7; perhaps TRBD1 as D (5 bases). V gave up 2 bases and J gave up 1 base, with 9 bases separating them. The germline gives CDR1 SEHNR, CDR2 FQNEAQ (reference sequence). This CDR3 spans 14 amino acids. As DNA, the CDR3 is TGTGCCAGCAGCTTATCAGGGTCTTCCTACGAGCAGTACTTC. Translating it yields CASSLSGSSYEQYF. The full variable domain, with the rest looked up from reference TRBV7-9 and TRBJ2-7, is DTGVSQNPRHKITKRGQNVTFRCDPISEHNRLYWYRQTLGQGPEFLTYFQNEAQLEKSRLLSDRFSAERPKGSFSTLEIQRTEQGDSAMYLCASSLSGSSYEQYFGPGTRLTVT.